The present entry profiles one T cell receptor (beta chain) with its context. In its sample, this clone was seen a few times. Its binding antigen is unknown. Qualities for individual bases were not recorded, and no much larger clone is one base off. This specimen comes from a study of cytomegalovirus exposure and HLA in healthy donors (TCRdb year 2017). About the study as a whole: An earlier analysis of some 620 of the donors reported 276 Gb of sequence data and around 120 million unique TCR beta sequences obtained from roughly 170 million T cells. Roughly 300 gigabases of sequencing data and around 80 million unique TCR sequences made up an early release that covered about 640 HLA-typed donors. Of the 350 to 400 genotyped donors, approximately 82% fell in the genetic ancestry cluster associated with self-reported Caucasian donors. The study aimed to test whether signatures of past pathogen exposure could be identified by cataloging public T cell receptors. The T cell repertoires of several hundred subjects were profiled by immunosequencing and related to cytomegalovirus serostatus. Besides the first cohort of 666 subjects, a separate validation cohort made up of 120 different subjects was used. The study combined high-throughput TCR immunosequencing, statistical association of individual TCRs with disease status, and machine learning to predict cytomegalovirus infection status. A later analysis re-examined previously published TCR beta repertoires from roughly 720 donors and added high-resolution HLA genotyping to investigate patterns of TCR occurrence. The later analysis used no new phenotypic data to find candidate immune exposures, relying instead on TCR beta sequences and their occurrence across donors. An earlier analysis of roughly 600 of the donors used high-throughput TCR beta sequencing to judge whether each TCR beta V gene segment behaved as functional or pseudogenic. Donor age, sex, ethnicity and CMV serostatus were compiled alongside the repertoire data. Genome-wide SNP genotypes for about 65% of the roughly 670 donors were used in a later genetic analysis, which treated that subset as a discovery cohort. Every repertoire in the discovery cohort had been generated on one and the same sequencing platform. Both class I and class II loci were covered by HLA typing, at four-digit resolution. The number of typed donors differed by locus: roughly 620-630 for A, B, C, DRB1 and DQB1; approximately 520 for DQA1; roughly 600 for DPA1; and 400 to 480 for DPB1. About 5 DR-DQ haplotypes were handled as single units for association and clustering, since linkage in the cohort was strong. Among over 350 genotyped donors of the cohort, an average of roughly 240,000 unique TCR beta nucleotide sequences were sequenced per donor, roughly 18% of them non-productive.

Beyond this particular receptor, the publication reports: Compared with equally common non-associated chains, HLA-associated TCR beta chains in a later analysis were more clonally expanded and had lower generation probabilities. The earlier analysis of about 600 of the donors excluded 15 to 20 rarely observed V segments, including chromosome 9 orphons, because counts were too low. A group of highly shared sequence variants was considered likely to be a technical artifact of the sequencing pipeline. A further reported finding was that TCR beta sequences accurately predicted the HLA-A and HLA-B alleles for most subjects in the first cohort. In this cohort, only TCR beta chains were sequenced, and detectable features were limited by the absence of alpha or paired-chain data. Linkage disequilibrium might explain the correlated functional status among segregating V segments, but an unknown experimental factor could not be ruled out. Broadly in line with IMGT annotations, most TCR beta V segments showed up in productive rearrangements about 87% or about 30% of the time in an earlier analysis of a few hundred of the donors. Roughly uniform sequencing depth across donors was assumed in presence/absence analyses, although this assumption may not hold. Specific HLA alleles were associated with roughly 16,000 TCR beta sequences at a false discovery rate of 0.05 in a later analysis. Most CMV-associated TCR beta chains appeared to be HLA-restricted in a later analysis, and the HLA associations seemed to be driven largely by CMV exposure. In a later analysis, TCR association rates were found to vary across HLA loci, with the most associated TCRs seen for DRB1 alleles and the fewest for HLA-C alleles. The classifier was reported to diagnose cytomegalovirus status with high specificity and sensitivity in both the original and validation cohorts. According to a later genetic analysis, donors in an Asian-associated ancestry cluster had fewer N-insertions in productive TCRs than the roughly 670-donor mean. The 87-base-pair reads could not distinguish some IMGT-functional V segments, including TRBV6-2 and TRBV6-3, so those segments were excluded. Strong co-occurrence of HLA alleles, especially DR and DQ, made assigning TCR associations to individual alleles difficult. Because HLA typing was missing for some donors at each locus, association tests included only the typed subset. In a later analysis, several top co-occurrence clusters were reported to appear linked to parvovirus B19, influenza, CMV and Epstein-Barr virus. In vitro tests confirmed that three of the cytomegalovirus-associated TCR beta chains recognize cytomegalovirus antigens. Most TCR sequences were seen in very few donors, while some public TCRs were found in many individuals. The only immune exposure information available for the cohort was CMV serostatus. The authors suggested that the approach could potentially be generalized to other disease states and immunological phenotypes. The study gave a list of some 150 TCR beta chains associated with cytomegalovirus. An association between a missense DCLRE1C variant and V-gene and J-gene trimming of TCR beta chains was found in a later genetic analysis and replicated in an independent cohort.

The library came from the immunoSEQ multiplex PCR assay. The multiplex PCR relied on a mix of 60 forward primers for TCR Vbeta segments and 13 reverse primers for TCR Jbeta segments. The CDR3 region of rearranged TCR beta genes was amplified from genomic DNA by a multiplex PCR assay. The amplified TCR beta libraries were sequenced on the Illumina HiSeq System as 87-base-pair reads. The original methods were these. Across the roughly 640 repertoires, a later analysis counted tens of millions of unique TCR beta chains, roughly 11 million of which were shared by at least two donors. A nearest-neighbor algorithm error-corrected the raw reads and collapsed the reads into unique sequences, merging closely related sequences to remove PCR and sequencing errors. CDR3 sequences were aligned to IMGT reference sequences to assign V, D and J gene segments. For a sequence to be retained, a match of at least six nucleotides was required to both a V gene segment and a J gene segment. A rearrangement counted as productive if the CDR3 had no stop codons and remained in frame with V and J, and every other rearrangement counted as non-productive. Following IMGT convention, CDR3 was defined as the stretch from the second conserved V-encoded cysteine up to the conserved J-encoded phenylalanine. Sequences without an unambiguous match to a single V gene segment were excluded from the earlier analysis of almost 600 of the donors. In an earlier analysis of 450 to 700 of the donors, V segments were called functional above 56.7% productive rearrangements and were called segregating when the between-donor standard deviation exceeded 5%. A statistical classification framework was built to diagnose cytomegalovirus status from the catalog of TCR beta chain sequences. V and J gene assignment, in a later analysis, came from comparing TCR nucleotide sequences with IMGT/GENE-DB human TR gene sequences. In a later analysis, CDR3 sequences and most-parsimonious VDJ recombination scenarios were assigned using the TCRdist pipeline. In a later analysis, every TCR beta chain was defined by the combination of its CDR3 amino acid sequence and its V-gene family, and reads without a unique V-gene family were dropped. To address suspected cross-contamination and a sequencing artifact, a later analysis removed under 600 highly shared, low-generation-probability nucleotide sequences. A later analysis calculated a clonal expansion index for each public chain from normalized within-repertoire ranks of inferred template counts. In a later analysis, generation probabilities were computed using a VDJ recombination model fitted to out-of-frame rearrangements, and the results were checked against IGoR. In a later analysis, TCR-TCR, TCR-HLA and TCR-CMV co-occurrence was scored with hypergeometric tests, and a repertoire-size bias correction was applied to TCR pairs. To estimate false discovery rates, a later analysis permuted the HLA or CMV assignments 20 times. A later analysis grouped co-occurring TCRs with DBSCAN, adding TCRdist sequence similarity when clustering within HLA-allele-positive subsets. Repertoires with fewer than 30,000 or more than 120,000 public chains were left out of co-occurrence clustering, as were a handful of repertoires with anomalous nucleotide sharing. TCRdb retrieved this table from immuneACCESS and kept in-frame rearrangements only. Not all clones are present; in checked studies, unresolved V genes account for under half, and no reason is known for the remainder. V and J calls and clone size are copied from that table; D and trimming were computed from the DNA. This sample has about 150,000 clones in its table, and 80% to 90% of those were observed once. The ten biggest clones cover roughly 2.4% of the sample.

Via the germline V gene (reference sequence), CDR1 is MNHNY and CDR2 SVGAGI. Taken from cysteine to phenylalanine, the CDR3 has 15 residues. Just the 45-base CDR3 DNA is kept, in frame starting at base 1. Trimming leaves V shorter by 6 bases and J shorter by 5 bases, with the junction holding 3 bases beyond the gene matches. In total, about 650 healthy bone marrow donors made up the cohort. Cohort members were all nominally healthy when sampled, although unrecorded immune exposures were likely present. The donor tested CMV seronegative and was one of the 352 seronegative cohort members. A peripheral blood sample was collected from each donor, and TCR beta sequencing was performed on peripheral blood mononuclear cells. The Qiagen DNeasy Blood Extraction Kit was used to extract genomic DNA from the blood cell samples.

Sequencing input: PBMCs. The TCR originated in a woman in her late teens or twenties in good health and CMV-seronegative. This chain is built from TRBV6-6 and TRBJ2-1; 14 of the junction bases match TRBD2. The CDR3 region: CASSLTSGRDNEQFF. Read as DNA, the sequence is TGTGCCAGCAGCCTGACTAGCGGGAGGGACAATGAGCAGTTCTTC.